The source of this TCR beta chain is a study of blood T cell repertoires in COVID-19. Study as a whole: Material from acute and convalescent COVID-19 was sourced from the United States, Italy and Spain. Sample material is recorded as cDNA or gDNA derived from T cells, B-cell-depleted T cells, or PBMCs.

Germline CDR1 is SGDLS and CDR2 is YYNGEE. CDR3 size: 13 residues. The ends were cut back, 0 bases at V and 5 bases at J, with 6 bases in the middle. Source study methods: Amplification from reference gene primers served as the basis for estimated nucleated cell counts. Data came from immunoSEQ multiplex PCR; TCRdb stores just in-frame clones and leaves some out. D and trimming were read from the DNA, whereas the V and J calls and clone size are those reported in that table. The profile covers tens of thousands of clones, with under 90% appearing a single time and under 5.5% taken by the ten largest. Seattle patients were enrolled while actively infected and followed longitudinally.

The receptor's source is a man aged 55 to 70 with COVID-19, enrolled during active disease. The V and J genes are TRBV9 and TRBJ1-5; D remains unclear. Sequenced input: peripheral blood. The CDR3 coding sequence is TGTGCCAGCAGCGTAGGCAGCGATCAGCCCCAGCATTTT. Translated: CASSVGSDQPQHF.